This TCR beta chain was observed in a study of blood T cell repertoires in COVID-19. Study information: Samples came from the United States, Italy and Spain, spanning acute and convalescent COVID-19.

The table came from immunoSEQ multiplex PCR; TCRdb's copy has only in-frame clones and leaves some out. The data hold about 250,000 clones, with 86% observed a single time. The clonotype comes from a woman at least 80 years old with COVID-19, enrolled during active disease. The sample consisted of peripheral blood.

The CDR3 loop reads CASSLAGNQPQHF. The CDR3 coding sequence is TGCGCCAGCAGCTTGGCAGGAAATCAGCCCCAGCATTTT. This sequence joins TRBV5-1 and TRBJ1-5, with D uncertain. Deletions cut 0 bases from V and 4 bases from J, with 5 bases between. Germline V CDR1 and CDR2: SGHRS, YFSETQ. The CDR3 sequence is 13 residues long.